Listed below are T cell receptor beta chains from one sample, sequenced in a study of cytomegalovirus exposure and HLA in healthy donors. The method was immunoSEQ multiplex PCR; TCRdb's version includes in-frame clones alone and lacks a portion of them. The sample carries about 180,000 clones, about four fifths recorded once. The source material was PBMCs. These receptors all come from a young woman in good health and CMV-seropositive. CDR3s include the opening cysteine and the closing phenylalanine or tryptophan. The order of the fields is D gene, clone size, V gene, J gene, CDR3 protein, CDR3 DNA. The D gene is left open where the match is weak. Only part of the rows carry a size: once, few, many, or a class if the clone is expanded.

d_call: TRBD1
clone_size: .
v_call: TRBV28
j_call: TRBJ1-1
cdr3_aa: CASSGAGGTEAFF
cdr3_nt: TGTGCCAGCAGCGGCGCAGGGGGCACTGAAGCTTTCTTT

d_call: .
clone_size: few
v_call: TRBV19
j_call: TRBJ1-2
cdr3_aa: CASSIPGLLYGYTF
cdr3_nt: TGTGCCAGTAGTATTCCGGGGTTATTATATGGCTACACCTTC

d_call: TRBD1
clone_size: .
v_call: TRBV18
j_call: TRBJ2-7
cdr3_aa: CASSRDSGEQYF
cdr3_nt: TGTGCCAGCTCACGGGACAGCGGCGAGCAGTACTTC

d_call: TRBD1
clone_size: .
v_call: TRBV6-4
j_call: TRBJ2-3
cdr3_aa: CASSKDRGTDTQYF
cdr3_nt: TGTGCCAGCAGTAAGGACAGGGGCACAGATACGCAGTATTTT

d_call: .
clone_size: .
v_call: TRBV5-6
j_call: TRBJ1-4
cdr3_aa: CASSLAPGRLDEKLFF
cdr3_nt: TGTGCCAGCAGCTTGGCCCCAGGCCGTTTGGATGAAAAACTGTTTTTT

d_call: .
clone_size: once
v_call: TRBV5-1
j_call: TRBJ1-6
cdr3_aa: CASSLSTGVDNSPLHF
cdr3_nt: TGCGCCAGCAGCTTATCCACGGGGGTAGATAATTCACCCCTCCACTTT

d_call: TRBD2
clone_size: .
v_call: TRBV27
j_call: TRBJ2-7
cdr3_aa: CASRLSSGGPYEQYF
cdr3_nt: TGTGCCAGCAGACTATCTAGCGGGGGACCCTACGAGCAGTACTTC

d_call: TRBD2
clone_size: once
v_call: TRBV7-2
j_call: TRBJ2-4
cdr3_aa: CASSRSSGELAKNIQYF
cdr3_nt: TGTGCCAGCAGCCGGAGCAGCGGGGAGCTAGCCAAAAACATTCAGTACTTC

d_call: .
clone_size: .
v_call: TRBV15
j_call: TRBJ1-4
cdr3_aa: CATTPGSATNEKLFF
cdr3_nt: TGTGCCACCACGCCAGGCTCGGCAACTAATGAAAAACTGTTTTTT

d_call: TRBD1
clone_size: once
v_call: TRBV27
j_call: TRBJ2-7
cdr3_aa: CASSPPPTGGWYEQYF
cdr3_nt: TGTGCCAGCAGCCCTCCCCCTACAGGGGGCTGGTACGAGCAGTACTTC

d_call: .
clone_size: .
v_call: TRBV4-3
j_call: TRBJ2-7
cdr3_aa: CASSQDYSGTYEQYF
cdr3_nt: TGCGCCAGCAGCCAAGATTATAGCGGAACCTACGAGCAGTACTTC

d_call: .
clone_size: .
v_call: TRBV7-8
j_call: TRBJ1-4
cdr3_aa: CASSLGVEEKLFF
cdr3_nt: TGTGCCAGCAGCTTAGGCGTAGAGGAAAAACTGTTTTTT

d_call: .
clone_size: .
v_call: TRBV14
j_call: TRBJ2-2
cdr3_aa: CASSLVRDRELFF
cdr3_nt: TGTGCCAGCAGCCTTGTTAGAGATAGGGAGCTGTTTTTT

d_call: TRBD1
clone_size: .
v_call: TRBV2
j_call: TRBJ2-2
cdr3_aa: CASSEVATGAVVAGELFF
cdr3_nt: TGTGCCAGCAGCGAAGTGGCCACAGGGGCGGTAGTCGCCGGGGAGCTGTTTTTT

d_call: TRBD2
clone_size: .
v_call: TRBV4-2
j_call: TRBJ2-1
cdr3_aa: CASSPLGLTSAGNEQFF
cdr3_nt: TGTGCCAGCAGCCCCCTTGGGCTGACTAGCGCGGGCAATGAGCAGTTCTTC

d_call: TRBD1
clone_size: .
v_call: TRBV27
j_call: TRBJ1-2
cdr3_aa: CASSPYEARDRSGGYTF
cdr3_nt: TGTGCCAGCAGTCCCTATGAGGCCCGGGACAGATCTGGTGGCTACACCTTC

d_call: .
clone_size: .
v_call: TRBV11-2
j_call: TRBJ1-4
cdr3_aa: CASRTWGGMNEKLFF
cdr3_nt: TGTGCCAGCAGGACTTGGGGGGGGATGAATGAAAAACTGTTTTTT

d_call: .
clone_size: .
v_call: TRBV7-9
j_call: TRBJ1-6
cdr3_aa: CASSLRDTNSPLHF
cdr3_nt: TGTGCCAGCAGCCTCCGGGACACGAATTCACCCCTCCACTTT

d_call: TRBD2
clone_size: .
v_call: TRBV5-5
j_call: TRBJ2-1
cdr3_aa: CASSLEPGGLYEQFF
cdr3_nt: TGTGCCAGCAGCTTGGAGCCGGGGGGGCTTTATGAGCAGTTCTTC

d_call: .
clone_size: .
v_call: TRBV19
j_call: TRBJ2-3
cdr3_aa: CASCTAELDTQYF
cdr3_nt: TGTGCCAGTTGTACGGCGGAACTTGATACGCAGTATTTT

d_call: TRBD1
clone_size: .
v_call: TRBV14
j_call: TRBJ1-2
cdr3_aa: CASSHGQGGSGYTF
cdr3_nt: TGTGCCAGCAGCCATGGACAGGGTGGAAGTGGCTACACCTTC

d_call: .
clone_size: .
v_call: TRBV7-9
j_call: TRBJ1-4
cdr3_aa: CASSLSSGVSEKLFF
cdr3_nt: TGTGCCAGCAGCTTATCCTCGGGGGTCAGTGAAAAACTGTTTTTT

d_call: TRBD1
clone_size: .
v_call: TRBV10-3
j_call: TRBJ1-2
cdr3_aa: CAIRPAGTGLDYGYTF
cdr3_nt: TGTGCCATCAGACCAGCGGGGACAGGGCTTGACTATGGCTACACCTTC

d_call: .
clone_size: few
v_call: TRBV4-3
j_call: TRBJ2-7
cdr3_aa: CASSQEKSSSYEQYF
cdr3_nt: TGCGCCAGCAGCCAAGAGAAGTCCAGCTCCTACGAGCAGTACTTC

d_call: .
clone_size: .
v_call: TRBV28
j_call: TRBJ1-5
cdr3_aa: CASIGGLQPQHF
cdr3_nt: TGTGCCAGCATCGGGGGTCTACAGCCCCAGCATTTT

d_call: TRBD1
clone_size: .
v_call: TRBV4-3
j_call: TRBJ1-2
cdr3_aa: CASSRWGTGDYGYTF
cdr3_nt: TGCGCCAGCAGCCGCTGGGGGACAGGGGACTATGGCTACACCTTC

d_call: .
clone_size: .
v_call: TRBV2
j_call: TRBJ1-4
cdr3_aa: CASSADREEKLFF
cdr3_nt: TGTGCCAGCAGCGCCGACAGAGAAGAAAAACTGTTTTTT

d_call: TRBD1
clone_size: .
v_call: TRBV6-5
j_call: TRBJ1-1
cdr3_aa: CASSYLLQGVTEAFF
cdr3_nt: TGTGCCAGCAGTTACCTCCTCCAGGGGGTGACTGAAGCTTTCTTT

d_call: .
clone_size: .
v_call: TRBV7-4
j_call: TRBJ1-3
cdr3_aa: CASSTTPRQGPRNTIYF
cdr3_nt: TGTGCCAGCAGCACGACTCCCCGGCAGGGTCCAAGGAACACCATATATTTT

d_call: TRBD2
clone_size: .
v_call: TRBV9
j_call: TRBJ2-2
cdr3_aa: CASSLRAGGNTGELFF
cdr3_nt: TGTGCCAGCAGCCTCCGAGCGGGGGGGAACACCGGGGAGCTGTTTTTT

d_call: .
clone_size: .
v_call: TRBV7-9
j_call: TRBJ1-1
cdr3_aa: CASSLAPGVVAEAFF
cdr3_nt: TGTGCCAGCAGCTTAGCGCCGGGGGTGGTCGCTGAAGCTTTCTTT

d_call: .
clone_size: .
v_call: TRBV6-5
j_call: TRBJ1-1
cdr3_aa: CAVEPRNTEAFF
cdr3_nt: TGTGCCGTCGAACCCAGGAACACTGAAGCTTTCTTT

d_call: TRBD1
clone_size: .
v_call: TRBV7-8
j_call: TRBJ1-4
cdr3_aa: CASSHRGASGNEKLFF
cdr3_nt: TGTGCCAGCAGCCACAGGGGTGCAAGCGGGAATGAAAAACTGTTTTTT

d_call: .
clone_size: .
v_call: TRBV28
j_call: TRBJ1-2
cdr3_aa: CAGSFARDIKGYTF
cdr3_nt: TGTGCCGGCAGTTTCGCCCGGGACATCAAGGGCTACACCTTC

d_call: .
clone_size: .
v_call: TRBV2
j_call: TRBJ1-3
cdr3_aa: CASSESRAEEGGNTIYF
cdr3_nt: TGTGCCAGCAGTGAGAGCAGGGCGGAAGAAGGAGGAAACACCATATATTTT

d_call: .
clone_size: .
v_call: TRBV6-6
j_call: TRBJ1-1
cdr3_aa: CASSSSGVTPNTEAFF
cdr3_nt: TGTGCCAGCAGTTCGTCAGGGGTCACCCCGAACACTGAAGCTTTCTTT

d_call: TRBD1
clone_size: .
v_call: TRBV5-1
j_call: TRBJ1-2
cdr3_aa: CASSSGQGANIYGYTF
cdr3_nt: TGCGCCAGCAGCTCCGGACAGGGGGCCAACATCTATGGCTACACCTTC

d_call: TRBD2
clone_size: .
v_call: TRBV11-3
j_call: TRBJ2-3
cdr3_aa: CASSLGSGGTDTQYF
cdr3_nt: TGTGCCAGCAGCTTAGGTAGCGGGGGCACAGATACGCAGTATTTT

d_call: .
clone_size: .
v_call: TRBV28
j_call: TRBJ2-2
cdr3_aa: CASSLPAGTGELFF
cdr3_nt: TGTGCCAGCAGTTTACCGGCGGGGACCGGGGAGCTGTTTTTT

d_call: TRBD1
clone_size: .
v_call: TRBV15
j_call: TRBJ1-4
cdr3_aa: CATSRDYRGGDEKLFF
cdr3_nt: TGTGCCACCAGCAGGGATTACAGGGGAGGAGACGAAAAACTGTTTTTT

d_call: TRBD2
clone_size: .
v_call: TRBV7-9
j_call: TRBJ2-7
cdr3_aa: CSSTWERGGFGDEQYF
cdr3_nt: TGTTCCAGCACCTGGGAACGGGGGGGCTTCGGGGACGAGCAGTACTTC

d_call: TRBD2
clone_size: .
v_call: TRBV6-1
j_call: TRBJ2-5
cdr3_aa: CASSEATGLARETQYF
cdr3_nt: TGTGCCAGCAGTGAAGCGACGGGACTAGCTAGGGAGACCCAGTACTTC

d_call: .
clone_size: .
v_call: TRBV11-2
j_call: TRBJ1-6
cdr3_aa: CASSFYRTGDSPLHF
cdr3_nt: TGTGCCAGCAGCTTTTACCGGACCGGGGATTCACCCCTCCACTTT

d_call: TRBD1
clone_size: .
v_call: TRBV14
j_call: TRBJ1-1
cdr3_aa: CASSQGTGWNTEAFF
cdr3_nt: TGTGCCAGCAGCCAGGGGACAGGGTGGAACACTGAAGCTTTCTTT

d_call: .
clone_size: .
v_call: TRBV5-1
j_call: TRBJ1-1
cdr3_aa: CASRASRGLTGEAFF
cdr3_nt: TGCGCCAGCCGGGCGAGCAGGGGACTAACCGGTGAAGCTTTCTTT

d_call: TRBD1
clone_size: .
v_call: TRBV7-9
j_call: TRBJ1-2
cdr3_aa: CASSPQGSGQGFYGYTF
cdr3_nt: TGTGCCAGCAGCCCCCAGGGCTCGGGACAGGGGTTCTATGGCTACACCTTC

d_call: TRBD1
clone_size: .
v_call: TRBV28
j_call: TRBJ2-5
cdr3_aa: CASSTTQTGTGPWRTQYF
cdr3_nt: TGTGCCAGCAGCACCACACAAACCGGGACAGGCCCCTGGCGGACCCAGTACTTC

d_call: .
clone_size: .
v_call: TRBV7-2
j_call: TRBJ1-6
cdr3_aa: CASSSDWLAPLHF
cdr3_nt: TGTGCCAGCAGCTCCGACTGGTTGGCACCCCTCCACTTT

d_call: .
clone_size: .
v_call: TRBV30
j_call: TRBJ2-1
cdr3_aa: CAWGRVSADEQFF
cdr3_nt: TGTGCCTGGGGCAGGGTCAGTGCGGATGAGCAGTTCTTC

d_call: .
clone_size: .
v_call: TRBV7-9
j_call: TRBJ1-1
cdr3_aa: CASSLVSEETEAFF
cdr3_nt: TGTGCCAGCAGCTTAGTTTCTGAGGAAACTGAAGCTTTCTTT

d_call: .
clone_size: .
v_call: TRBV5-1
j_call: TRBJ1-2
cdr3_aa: CASSLEPPDRPYF
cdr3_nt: TGCGCCAGCAGCTTGGAGCCCCCGGACAGACCCTACTTC

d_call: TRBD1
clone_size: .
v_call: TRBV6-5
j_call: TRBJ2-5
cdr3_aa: CASSYRGRQETQYF
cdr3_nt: TGTGCCAGCAGTTACAGGGGGCGTCAAGAGACCCAGTACTTC

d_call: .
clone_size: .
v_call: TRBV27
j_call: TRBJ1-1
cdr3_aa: CASKEGMNTEAFF
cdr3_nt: TGTGCCAGCAAGGAGGGGATGAACACTGAAGCTTTCTTT